The source of this T cell receptor beta chain is a study of T cells in Graves' hyperthyroidism and ophthalmopathy. This clonotype was picked up many times. The V end was cut by 1 base, the J end by 5 bases, with 14 bases between. Germline values: CDR1 DFQATT, CDR2 SNEGSKA (reference sequence). The CDR3 loop spans 15 amino acids. It was RNA transcripts that yielded the amplified TCR beta CDR3 regions. The HTBI primer set served for first-round RT-PCR of the TCR CDR3. Each CDR3 protein is one row after TCRdb ran MiXCR on the multiplex PCR reads. The profile covers around 280,000 distinct CDR3 sequences, with about an eighth appearing a single time and approximately 7.8% taken by the ten largest.

The chain couples TRBV20-1 to TRBJ2-2; no firm D call. Sequencing was performed on blood. The receptor was derived from a woman under 40 with Graves' hyperthyroidism that later progressed to Graves' ophthalmopathy. In DNA form, the CDR3 reads TGCAGTGCTAGAGTCAGCTCGCGACAAACCGGGGAGCTGTTTTTT. Its translation is CSARVSSRQTGELFF.